The 14 T cell receptor beta chains below all came from one sample that was sequenced in a study of blood T cell repertoires in COVID-19. Only in-frame clones appear in the TCRdb table, and some are missing; sequencing was by immunoSEQ multiplex PCR. The data contain approximately 93,000 clones, roughly 88% of them singletons. Sequences were obtained from peripheral blood. Source of these receptors: a man between 60 and 75 years old with acute or convalescent COVID-19.

The chain carries TRBV9 and TRBJ2-1, with 7 bases lining up with TRBD2. Germline lookup yields CDR1 SGDLS and CDR2 YYNGEE. V trimming: 0 bases; J trimming: 9 bases; junction bases outside the gene matches: 9. The CDR3 length is 15 residues. CDR3 in DNA: TGTGCCAGCAGCGTAGGACTAGCTCTCAATGTTGAGCAGTTCTTC. Residues: CASSVGLALNVEQFF.

The CDR3 DNA reads TGCGCCAGCAGCCGGGGACAGGGGGCTATGGAGACCCAGTACTTC. This gives the protein CASSRGQGAMETQYF. J is TRBJ2-5 and V is TRBV4-1; TRBD1 agrees at 12 bases. V lost 4 bases to trimming and J lost 5 bases; unmatched junction nucleotides: 5. Germline V gives CDR1 MGHRA, CDR2 YSYEKL. The CDR3 contains 15 residues.

V usage is TRBV10-3 and J usage is TRBJ1-1; unclear D gene. This CDR3 spans 16 amino acids. Germline CDR1 ENHRY, CDR2 SYGVKD. Between the trimmed V and J ends, which lost 1 base and 2 bases, there was a span of 14 bases. For the CDR3, the DNA is TGTGCCATCAGTGAGTATTCGGGAACTCCCAACACTGAAGCTTTCTTT. Protein sequence: CAISEYSGTPNTEAFF.

The V and J genes are TRBV7-6 and TRBJ2-2, with 8 bases identical to TRBD1. V shed 3 bases and J 7 bases; nucleotides not matched to a gene: 7. The V gene's germline CDR1 is SGHVS and CDR2 FNYEAQ. The CDR3 spans 15 residues. The CDR3 protein is CASSLGQGAIGELFF. Written as DNA, the CDR3 is TGTGCCAGCAGCTTGGGGCAGGGGGCTATCGGGGAGCTGTTTTTT.

There are a few counts of this clone. This chain uses TRBV29-1 with TRBJ2-7, with D perhaps matching TRBD1 (5 bases). The V gene lost 4 bases and the J gene lost 2 bases, with 9 bases spanning the gap. In germline, CDR1 is SQVTM, CDR2 ANQGSEA. The CDR3 is 12 amino acids. As DNA, the CDR3 is TGCAGCGTTGCAGACAGTACCTACGAGCAGTACTTC. Translated, it gives CSVADSTYEQYF.

The V and J genes are TRBV9 and TRBJ1-6; D gene unclear. The CDR3 is 14 residues long. The germline V gene encodes CDR1 SGDLS and CDR2 YYNGEE. V dropped 7 bases and J dropped 0 bases, with 8 bases sitting between them. DNA of the CDR3: TGTGCCAGCGCCGGGAGCTCCTATAATTCACCCCTCCACTTT. Its protein product is CASAGSSYNSPLHF.

In its sample, this clone was seen once. V and J are TRBV5-1 and TRBJ1-2; 12 nucleotides match TRBD1. Unmatched junction bases numbered 5, after V lost 3 bases and J lost 8 bases. Germline CDR1 and CDR2: SGHRS and YFSETQ. CDR3 size: 14 residues. CDR3: CASSSGTGGEGYTF. As DNA, the CDR3 is TGCGCCAGCAGCTCTGGGACAGGGGGCGAAGGCTACACCTTC.

The chain couples TRBV6-4 to TRBJ2-2; D gene unclear. The CDR3 length is 15 residues. The germline V and J ends were trimmed by 6 bases and 2 bases, with 13 bases remaining between them. Looked up from germline, CDR1 is MRHNA and CDR2 is SNTAGT. For the CDR3, the DNA is TGTGCCAGCAGAGAGTCCTCCCTAAACACCGGGGAGCTGTTTTTT. It yields the protein CASRESSLNTGELFF.

In this sample, this clone turned up once. The CDR3 region has the DNA TGTGCCAGCAGTTCCGGACAGGGCAATCAGCCCCAGCATTTT. Encoded protein: CASSSGQGNQPQHF. The J gene is TRBJ1-5, the V gene TRBV6-4; TRBD1 matches at 7 bases. The J segment lost 2 bases and the V segment lost 5 bases, leaving 3 bases of the junction unmatched. The CDR3 extends over 14 amino acids. Looked up from germline, CDR1 is MRHNA and CDR2 is SNTAGT.

This clone was counted a single time. The chain couples TRBV7-9 to TRBJ2-1; 15 positions match TRBD2. CDR1 and CDR2 from the germline V gene are SEHNR and FQNEAQ (reference sequence). V was pared by 0 bases and J by 7 bases, with 10 bases of the junction left unmatched. CDR3 length: 19 amino acids. CDR3 sequence: CASSLAGLAGGPGGNEQFF. In DNA form, the CDR3 reads TGTGCCAGCAGCTTAGCGGGACTAGCGGGAGGCCCCGGGGGGAATGAGCAGTTCTTC. The full variable domain, rest sourced from reference TRBV7-9 and TRBJ2-1, is DTGVSQNPRHKITKRGQNVTFRCDPISEHNRLYWYRQTLGQGPEFLTYFQNEAQLEKSRLLSDRFSAERPKGSFSTLEIQRTEQGDSAMYLCASSLAGLAGGPGGNEQFFGPGTRLTVL.

The chain carries TRBV10-1 and TRBJ2-2; TRBD2 matches at 7 bases. Looked up from germline, CDR1 is WNHNN and CDR2 is SYGVQD (reference sequence). This CDR3 is built from 14 residues. V shed 8 bases and J 1 base; nucleotides not matched to a gene: 4. The CDR3 DNA follows: TGCGCCAGCGGGGGGGAAGTGAACACCGGGGAGCTGTTTTTT. Its protein is CASGGEVNTGELFF.

V usage is TRBV29-1 and J usage is TRBJ2-7; D might be TRBD2 (5 bases). This CDR3 is built from 12 residues. V was shortened by 0 bases and J by 5 bases, with 8 bases between the two germline ends. Germline loops: CDR1 SQVTM, CDR2 ANQGSEA. The CDR3 loop is CSVEDIGDEQYF. The CDR3 DNA reads TGCAGCGTTGAAGATATCGGGGACGAGCAGTACTTC.

The CDR3 loop is CAINARGYNEQFF. Written as DNA, the CDR3 is TGTGCCATCAATGCTCGCGGCTACAATGAGCAGTTCTTC. The chain uses TRBV10-3 and TRBJ2-1; D not resolved. Germline V gives CDR1 ENHRY, CDR2 SYGVKD. CDR3 length: 13 residues. V gave up 7 bases and J gave up 3 bases, with 10 bases separating them.

The CDR3 sequence: CASSYSRKRTFNTGELFF. CDR3 sequence (DNA): TGTGCCAGCAGTTACTCAAGAAAAAGGACATTCAACACCGGGGAGCTGTTTTTT. The rearrangement uses TRBV6-2 or TRBV6-3 and TRBJ2-2; maybe TRBD1 (5 bases). Germline CDR1 and CDR2: MNHEY and SVGEGT. This CDR3 comprises 18 residues. V was cut by 0 bases and J by 2 bases, with 16 bases left in between.